One sample yielded the 19 T cell receptor beta chains listed below, sequenced in a study of cytomegalovirus exposure and HLA in healthy donors. This PCR relied on a set of 60 Vbeta primers and 13 Jbeta primers. Some clones are missing from TCRdb's copy, which holds only in-frame ones; the method was immunoSEQ multiplex PCR. The sample lists 120,000 or so clones, roughly 80% seen once, with 7.5% to 9.5% in the top ten. What was sequenced was PBMCs. Receptors originate from a man in his thirties or forties in good health and CMV-seropositive.

The genes are TRBV6-1 and TRBJ1-6; weak D call: TRBD1 (6 bases). V was trimmed by 8 bases and J by 7 bases, leaving 15 bases between them. The CDR3 is 14 residues long. CDR1 is MNHNS and CDR2 is SASEGT in the germline V gene. CDR3 amino acids: CASPEGEPNSPLHF. DNA for the CDR3: TGTGCCAGCCCCGAGGGGGAACCGAATTCACCCCTCCACTTT.

V and J are TRBV29-1 and TRBJ1-6, with D possibly being TRBD1 (6 bases). CDR1 and CDR2 from the germline V gene are SQVTM and ANQGSEA. CDR3 size: 13 residues. Trimming removed 4 bases at V and 10 bases at J, with 14 bases between. The CDR3 DNA is TGCAGCGTTGGGGACACGGATGGATCACCCCTCCACTTT. This gives the protein CSVGDTDGSPLHF.

The rearrangement links TRBV10-2 to TRBJ1-2, with D hard to call. The V gene's germline CDR1 is WSHSY and CDR2 SAAADI. V lost 2 bases and J 4 bases, leaving 11 bases between the germline ends. The CDR3 totals 14 residues. In DNA, the CDR3 is TGCGCCAGCAGTGAGGCGGCAGATATCTATGGCTACACCTTC. Translation gives CASSEAADIYGYTF.

The chain recombines TRBV7-6 with TRBJ2-3, with D tentatively TRBD2 (5 bases). In germline, CDR1 is SGHVS, CDR2 FNYEAQ. This CDR3 contains 14 residues. V was cut by 5 bases and J by 4 bases, with 13 bases left in between. The CDR3 spells CASSLGGLSDTQYF. The CDR3 coding sequence is TGTGCCAGCAGCCTTGGCGGGCTCTCAGATACGCAGTATTTT.

This chain joins TRBV7-6 and TRBJ2-3; tentatively, D is TRBD1 (5 bases). Trimming pared 4 bases from V and 11 bases from J, leaving 16 bases between. Germline loops: CDR1 SGHVS, CDR2 FNYEAQ. The CDR3 has 13 amino acids. Here the CDR3 DNA reads TGTGCCAGCAGCTATCCCGACAGCTTGGTGCAGTATTTT. This encodes CASSYPDSLVQYF.

The chain has TRBV27 and TRBJ2-5; weak D call: TRBD1 (5 bases). The better agreement between TRBJ2-7 and the DNA end casts doubt on the J call. Germline CDR1 reads MNHEY; CDR2 reads SMNVEV (reference sequence). The CDR3 loop spans 16 amino acids. The chain's CDR3 is CASSPLWGRAIDEQYF. Here the CDR3 DNA reads TGTGCCAGCAGTCCCCTTTGGGGCAGGGCTATTGACGAGCAGTACTTC.

The V call is TRBV29-1, the J call TRBJ2-5; D unclear. This CDR3 is 10 amino acids long. Germline V gives CDR1 SQVTM, CDR2 ANQGSEA. V lost 0 bases and J lost 7, with 3 bases in between. CDR3 bases: TGCAGCGTTGAAGAGGCGACCCAGTACTTC. It is translated as CSVEEATQYF.

The chain couples TRBV14 to TRBJ2-2; TRBD1 matches 8 bases. CDR1 and CDR2 from the germline V gene are SGHDN and FVKESK. Trimming at V came to 2 bases and at J to 3 bases, leaving 5 bases not matched to a gene. The CDR3 is 16 residues long. The CDR3 here is CASSQPGTGHTGELFF. The CDR3 bases are TGTGCCAGCAGCCAACCCGGGACAGGTCACACCGGGGAGCTGTTTTTT.

The chain joins TRBV28 to TRBJ1-5; TRBD1 is a possible D gene (5 bases). The V end lost 7 bases, the J end lost 5 bases, and 24 bases lay between the germline ends. The germline V gene has CDR1 MDHEN and CDR2 SYDVKM. The CDR3 has 17 residues. The CDR3 region is CASTSAGFTVAHQPQHF. The CDR3 nucleotides are TGTGCCAGCACCTCGGCAGGGTTTACGGTTGCACATCAGCCCCAGCATTTT.

This clone was seen a few times. The V call is TRBV10-3, the J call TRBJ2-7; 12 bases line up with TRBD2. J lost 3 bases, V lost 4 bases, and 10 bases had no gene match. The CDR3 length is 17 residues. Germline CDR1 and CDR2: ENHRY and SYGVKD. This CDR3 is CAISVNLAGGRGYEQYF. CDR3 nucleotides: TGTGCCATCAGTGTAAACCTAGCGGGGGGGCGAGGCTACGAGCAGTACTTC.

This sequence joins TRBV19 and TRBJ1-2, with 7 positions matching TRBD1. CDR3 length equals 15 residues. J was trimmed by 4 bases and V by 1 base; bases with no gene match: 6. CDR1 is LNHDA, CDR2 SQIVND, per germline (reference sequence). This CDR3 is CASSIAFRDSYGYTF. The CDR3 region has the DNA TGTGCCAGTAGTATAGCGTTCCGGGACAGCTATGGCTACACCTTC.

The chain employs TRBV5-6 and TRBJ1-1; D is undetermined. V lost 4 bases and J 2 bases, leaving 18 bases between the germline ends. Germline CDR1 SGHDT, CDR2 YYEEEE. The CDR3 is 16 amino acids. CDR3: CASSPSYAGSNTEAFF. As DNA, the CDR3 is TGTGCCAGCAGCCCCTCCTATGCGGGGAGTAACACTGAAGCTTTCTTT.

This chain uses TRBV4-2 with TRBJ2-7, with a tentative D call TRBD2 (5 bases). V was shortened by 0 bases and J by 0 bases, with 12 bases between the two germline ends. The germline CDR1 and CDR2 sequences are LGHNA and YNFKEQ. The CDR3 spans 16 residues. CDR3 loop: CASSQEEVDGSYEQYF. CDR3 nucleotide sequence: TGTGCCAGCAGCCAAGAGGAGGTTGATGGCTCCTACGAGCAGTACTTC.

This chain links TRBV10-3 with TRBJ1-1; no reliable D call. Per the germline V gene, CDR1 is ENHRY and CDR2 is SYGVKD. V lost 0 bases to trimming and J lost 10 bases, with 21 bases between them. The CDR3 consists of 16 residues. CDR3 sequence reads: CAISESGGRQKNAAFF. The CDR3 DNA follows: TGTGCCATCAGTGAGTCTGGTGGGAGGCAGAAGAACGCAGCTTTCTTT.

The chain employs TRBV2 and TRBJ2-7; 8 nucleotides agree with TRBD1. Germline V lookup: CDR1 SNHLY, CDR2 FYNNEI. Trimming removed 7 bases from V and 2 bases from J; junction bases left unmatched: 10. This CDR3 has 15 amino acids. DNA of the CDR3: TGTGCCAGCACCCCGGGCAGGGGGCTCGCCTACGAGCAGTACTTC. Residues: CASTPGRGLAYEQYF.

This sequence joins TRBV28 and TRBJ1-2; perhaps TRBD1 as D (5 bases). V dropped 5 bases and J dropped 7 bases, with 11 bases sitting between them. CDR3 size: 12 residues. Germline CDR1 and CDR2: MDHEN and SYDVKM. The CDR3 region is CASSPMTAGYTF. The CDR3 nucleotides are TGTGCCAGCAGTCCTATGACAGCTGGCTACACCTTC.

This chain joins TRBV5-1 and TRBJ1-2; perhaps TRBD1 as D (5 bases). V was cut by 3 bases and J by 8 bases, with 14 bases left in between. CDR1 is SGHRS and CDR2 is YFSETQ in the germline V gene. The CDR3 runs to 13 residues. The CDR3 DNA sequence: TGCGCCAGCAGCTCCGCCGGGGGGAGCGGCTACACCTTC. This sequence encodes CASSSAGGSGYTF.

The CDR3 coding sequence is TGTGCCAGTAGTAGGGCGGGGAGGTTTGATACGCAGTATTTT. This translates into CASSRAGRFDTQYF. V is TRBV19 and J is TRBJ2-3, with D tentatively TRBD2 (6 bases). There are 14 residues in the CDR3. CDR1 is LNHDA and CDR2 is SQIVND in the germline V gene (reference sequence). Deletions cut 4 bases from V and 6 bases from J, with 14 bases between.

The V and J genes are TRBV2 and TRBJ2-5; D unclear. Germline V gene lookup returns CDR1 SNHLY and CDR2 FYNNEI. This CDR3 has 12 residues. Between the trimmed V and J ends, which lost 3 bases and 6 bases, there was a span of 8 bases. The CDR3: CASSDPRKTQYF. Written as DNA, the CDR3 is TGTGCCAGCAGTGACCCTAGAAAGACCCAGTACTTC.